The rows below give T cell receptor beta chains drawn from one sample of a study of vaccination effects on CD4 cells after COVID-19. These receptors' antigens are unknown. Method: immunoSEQ multiplex PCR; TCRdb's copy keeps in-frame clones and lacks some. The sample has over 8,000 clones, approximately 72% seen once. The source material was CD4+ T cells from PBMCs cultured without peptide, sampled after COVID-19 vaccination. The receptors derive from a human donor who received a COVID-19 vaccine. Both conserved end residues are part of each CDR3. A D gene is named only where the DNA matches it firmly.

TRBV10-3,NA,CAITGGGYNEQFF
TRBV20-1,NA,CSASKGGKNIQYF
TRBV7-9,TRBD2,CASSQGLAGVGDEQYF
TRBV18,NA,CASSILTQDTEAFF
TRBV5-1,TRBD1,CASSLGGGQGFQDQYF
TRBV18,NA,CASSPPYRGTTEAFF
TRBV19,TRBD1,CASSDRGASQPQHF
TRBV6-5,NA,CASRKSGLANYGYTF
TRBV18,NA,CASSRTAYEQYF
TRBV19,NA,CASRKASGNTIYF
TRBV5-4,NA,CASSFNGDQYEQYF
TRBV30,TRBD1,CAGHRGKNTEAFF
TRBV5-6,TRBD2,CASSLTSGGSGANVLTF
TRBV6-5,TRBD1,CASRRQGVFYGYTF
TRBV7-9,NA,CASSFQGGNEQFF
TRBV27,NA,CASSRTPGVHRSSYEQYF
TRBV30,NA,CAWGHGLTEQFF
TRBV9,NA,CASSVEGRETQYF
TRBV7-9,NA,CASSLEYNTEAFF
TRBV11-2,TRBD1,CASSSPGQGNYEQYF
TRBV12-2,NA,CASRLARTGGTGYTF
TRBV12-3/TRBV12-4,NA,CASINTGELFF
TRBV28,NA,CASSPAGEGGNQPQHF
TRBV30,NA,CAWSRPQVRYGYTF
TRBV30,NA,CAWSFGGRGAFF
TRBV5-1,TRBD2,CASSLAGADEQYF
TRBV5-1,TRBD2,CASSLGRGGTGANVLTF
TRBV6-1,NA,CASSEGLNYGYTF
TRBV3-1/TRBV3-2,NA,CASSYDGGNQPQHF
TRBV10-3,TRBD1,CAISVRFGTAYEQYF
TRBV19,TRBD1,CASRGQGWDNQPQHF
TRBV27,TRBD1,CASSSRGQGGPLEAFF
TRBV7-9,TRBD1,CASSLAYTGQGNEQYF
TRBV4-1,NA,CASSQVRGTNQPQHF
TRBV7-2,TRBD1,CASSSSGGLYGYTF
TRBV5-4,NA,CASSSGSSGSPGPAQYF
TRBV30,NA,CAWSSQGRRRTTEAFF
TRBV7-9,NA,CASSLGGGYEQYF
TRBV14,TRBD1,CASNPGQGYYEQYF
TRBV4-2,NA,CASSQDEDQPQHF